Listed below are T cell receptor beta chains from one sample, sequenced in a study of CD4 T cells in relation to SARS-CoV-2 and coronaviruses. The repertoire was sequenced with immunoSEQ multiplex PCR; TCRdb's copy has only in-frame clones and lacks some. The table includes 20,000 to 25,000 clones, roughly 80% detected once. These receptors are not linked to any known antigen. The sample comprised CD4+ T cells from PBMCs, cultured in vitro. The receptors come from a human donor in good health. Both conserved end residues are part of each CDR3. The order of the fields is D gene, J gene, V gene, clone size, CDR3 protein, CDR3 DNA. A D gene is named only where the DNA matches it firmly. Some rows mark clone size as missing; the rest say once, few, many or name a class of expanded clone.

d_call: NA
j_call: TRBJ1-6
v_call: TRBV11-2
clone_size: NA
cdr3_aa: CASSLNAQNSPLHF
cdr3_nt: TGTGCCAGCAGCTTGAATGCCCAAAATTCACCCCTCCACTTT

d_call: NA
j_call: TRBJ2-7
v_call: TRBV29-1
clone_size: once
cdr3_aa: CSVVGRLSGGEQYF
cdr3_nt: TGCAGCGTTGTGGGGCGCCTGTCCGGTGGCGAGCAGTACTTC

d_call: TRBD2
j_call: TRBJ2-1
v_call: TRBV2
clone_size: few
cdr3_aa: CASIPRGAGGTDEQFF
cdr3_nt: TGTGCCAGCATTCCCAGGGGAGCGGGAGGAACCGATGAGCAGTTCTTC

d_call: TRBD2
j_call: TRBJ2-2
v_call: TRBV24-1
clone_size: NA
cdr3_aa: CATSDTSGRTGELFF
cdr3_nt: TGTGCCACCAGTGATACTAGCGGGAGGACCGGGGAGCTGTTTTTT

d_call: NA
j_call: TRBJ2-5
v_call: TRBV19
clone_size: NA
cdr3_aa: CASSIGGSQETQYF
cdr3_nt: TGTGCCAGTAGTATAGGTGGGAGCCAAGAGACCCAGTACTTC

d_call: TRBD1
j_call: TRBJ1-1
v_call: TRBV30
clone_size: NA
cdr3_aa: CAWTRQGNTEAFF
cdr3_nt: TGTGCCTGGACCAGACAGGGGAACACTGAAGCTTTCTTT

d_call: NA
j_call: TRBJ2-1
v_call: TRBV11-3
clone_size: NA
cdr3_aa: CASSSGPSKSSYNEQFF
cdr3_nt: TGTGCCAGCAGCTCAGGGCCAAGCAAAAGCTCCTACAATGAGCAGTTCTTC

d_call: TRBD2
j_call: TRBJ2-7
v_call: TRBV10-2
clone_size: NA
cdr3_aa: CASSESSSGSTQYF
cdr3_nt: TGCGCCAGCAGTGAATCCTCTAGCGGGAGTACGCAGTACTTC

d_call: NA
j_call: TRBJ1-1
v_call: TRBV12-3/TRBV12-4
clone_size: few
cdr3_aa: CASSFDVETEAFF
cdr3_nt: TGTGCCAGCAGTTTTGATGTCGAGACTGAAGCTTTCTTT

d_call: NA
j_call: TRBJ2-1
v_call: TRBV21-1
clone_size: few
cdr3_aa: CARNRGDYNEQFF
cdr3_nt: TGTGCCAGAAACAGGGGCGACTACAATGAGCAGTTCTTC

d_call: NA
j_call: TRBJ2-1
v_call: TRBV27
clone_size: NA
cdr3_aa: CASSPATGYNEQFF
cdr3_nt: TGTGCCAGCAGTCCCGCCACGGGCTACAATGAGCAGTTCTTC

d_call: NA
j_call: TRBJ1-3
v_call: TRBV7-9
clone_size: NA
cdr3_aa: CASSLMTAGNTIYF
cdr3_nt: TGTGCCAGCAGCTTAATGACAGCTGGAAACACCATATATTTT

d_call: NA
j_call: TRBJ2-5
v_call: TRBV5-4
clone_size: medium-sized
cdr3_aa: CASSDTGRETQYF
cdr3_nt: TGTGCCAGCAGCGATACAGGGAGGGAGACCCAGTACTTC

d_call: NA
j_call: TRBJ1-1
v_call: TRBV24-1
clone_size: NA
cdr3_aa: CATSDPKNGGRTEAFF
cdr3_nt: TGTGCCACCAGTGATCCAAAAAATGGGGGCCGGACTGAAGCTTTCTTT

d_call: TRBD1
j_call: TRBJ1-1
v_call: TRBV11-2
clone_size: few
cdr3_aa: CASTSPRTGGTEAFF
cdr3_nt: TGTGCCAGCACCTCCCCCCGGACAGGCGGGACTGAAGCTTTCTTT

d_call: NA
j_call: TRBJ2-7
v_call: TRBV9
clone_size: NA
cdr3_aa: CASSVGPSGTGYEQYF
cdr3_nt: TGTGCCAGCAGCGTAGGTCCCAGCGGGACAGGCTACGAGCAGTACTTC

d_call: NA
j_call: TRBJ2-2
v_call: TRBV11-3
clone_size: NA
cdr3_aa: CASSLEPDTGELFF
cdr3_nt: TGTGCCAGCAGCTTAGAGCCAGACACCGGGGAGCTGTTTTTT

d_call: NA
j_call: TRBJ2-7
v_call: TRBV10-3
clone_size: few
cdr3_aa: CAISELRVGSYEQYF
cdr3_nt: TGTGCCATCAGTGAGCTCCGGGTCGGCTCCTACGAGCAGTACTTC

d_call: TRBD1
j_call: TRBJ2-1
v_call: TRBV9
clone_size: NA
cdr3_aa: CASSVNALDRGRKNEQFF
cdr3_nt: TGTGCCAGCAGCGTAAATGCATTAGACAGGGGGCGGAAAAATGAGCAGTTCTTC

d_call: NA
j_call: TRBJ1-2
v_call: TRBV6-1
clone_size: NA
cdr3_aa: CASSEVGRGHGYTF
cdr3_nt: TGTGCCAGCAGTGAAGTCGGCAGGGGCCATGGCTACACCTTC

d_call: NA
j_call: TRBJ1-1
v_call: TRBV20-1
clone_size: NA
cdr3_aa: CSASDVTTEAFF
cdr3_nt: TGCAGTGCTAGTGACGTTACCACTGAAGCTTTCTTT

d_call: TRBD1
j_call: TRBJ1-5
v_call: TRBV5-1
clone_size: NA
cdr3_aa: CASSSGTGRNQPQHF
cdr3_nt: TGCGCCAGCAGCAGTGGGACAGGGAGGAATCAGCCCCAGCATTTT

d_call: NA
j_call: TRBJ2-1
v_call: TRBV10-3
clone_size: NA
cdr3_aa: CAISERLSSYNEQFF
cdr3_nt: TGTGCCATCAGTGAGCGTCTCAGCTCCTACAATGAGCAGTTCTTC

d_call: NA
j_call: TRBJ1-1
v_call: TRBV6-5
clone_size: NA
cdr3_aa: CASNRFGNTEAFF
cdr3_nt: TGTGCCAGCAATAGATTCGGGAACACTGAAGCTTTCTTT

d_call: NA
j_call: TRBJ1-4
v_call: TRBV4-2
clone_size: NA
cdr3_aa: CASSQDGSEKLFF
cdr3_nt: TGTGCCAGCAGCCAAGATGGGTCTGAAAAACTGTTTTTT

d_call: NA
j_call: TRBJ1-1
v_call: TRBV14
clone_size: NA
cdr3_aa: CASSPTEAPRPNTEAFF
cdr3_nt: TGTGCCAGCAGCCCGACCGAGGCGCCGCGACCGAACACTGAAGCTTTCTTT

d_call: TRBD1
j_call: TRBJ1-2
v_call: TRBV5-1
clone_size: NA
cdr3_aa: CASSLDRGSSYGYTF
cdr3_nt: TGCGCCAGCAGCTTGGACAGGGGGAGTAGCTATGGCTACACCTTC

d_call: NA
j_call: TRBJ2-5
v_call: TRBV18
clone_size: once
cdr3_aa: CASSPLGTLETQYF
cdr3_nt: TGTGCCAGCTCACCACTCGGGACTCTAGAGACCCAGTACTTC

d_call: TRBD1
j_call: TRBJ1-2
v_call: TRBV7-9
clone_size: NA
cdr3_aa: CASSQGQVGLYTF
cdr3_nt: TGTGCCAGCAGCCAGGGACAGGTTGGACTCTACACCTTC

d_call: TRBD2
j_call: TRBJ2-5
v_call: TRBV9
clone_size: NA
cdr3_aa: CASSPAPRSGSETQYF
cdr3_nt: TGTGCCAGCAGCCCCGCCCCTCGTAGCGGGAGTGAGACCCAGTACTTC

d_call: NA
j_call: TRBJ2-1
v_call: TRBV5-1
clone_size: NA
cdr3_aa: CASSTSGSSSYNEQFF
cdr3_nt: TGCGCCAGCAGCACGAGCGGGTCGAGCTCCTACAATGAGCAGTTCTTC